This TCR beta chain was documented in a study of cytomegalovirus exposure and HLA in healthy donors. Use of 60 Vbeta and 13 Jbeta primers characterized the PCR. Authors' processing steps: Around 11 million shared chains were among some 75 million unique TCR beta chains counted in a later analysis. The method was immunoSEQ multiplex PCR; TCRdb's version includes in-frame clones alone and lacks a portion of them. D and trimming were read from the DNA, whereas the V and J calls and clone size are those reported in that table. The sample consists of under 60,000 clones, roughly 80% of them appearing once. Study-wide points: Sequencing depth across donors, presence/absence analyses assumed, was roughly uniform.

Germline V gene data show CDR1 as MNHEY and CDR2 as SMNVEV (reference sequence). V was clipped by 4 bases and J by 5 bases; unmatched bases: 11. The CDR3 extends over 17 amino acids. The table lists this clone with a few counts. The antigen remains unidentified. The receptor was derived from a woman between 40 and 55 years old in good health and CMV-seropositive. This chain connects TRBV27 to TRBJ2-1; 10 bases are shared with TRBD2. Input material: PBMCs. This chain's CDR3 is CASSSGTSVRVNNEQFF. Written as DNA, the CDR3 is TGTGCCAGCAGTTCCGGGACTAGCGTAAGGGTAAACAATGAGCAGTTCTTC.